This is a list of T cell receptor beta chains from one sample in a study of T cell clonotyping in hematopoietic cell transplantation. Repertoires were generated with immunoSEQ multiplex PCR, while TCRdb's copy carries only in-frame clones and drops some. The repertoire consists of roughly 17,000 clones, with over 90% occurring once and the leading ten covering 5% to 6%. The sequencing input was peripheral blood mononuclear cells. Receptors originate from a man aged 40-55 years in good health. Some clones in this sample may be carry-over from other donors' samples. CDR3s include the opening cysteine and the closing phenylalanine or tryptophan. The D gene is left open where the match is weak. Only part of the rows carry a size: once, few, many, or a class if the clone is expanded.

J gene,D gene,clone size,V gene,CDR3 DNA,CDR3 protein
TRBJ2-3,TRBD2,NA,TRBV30,TGTGCCTGGAGTACTAGCGGGCGGGGTACGCAGTATTTT,CAWSTSGRGTQYF
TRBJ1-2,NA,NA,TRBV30,TGTGCCTGGAGTGGGGAACGGAACTATGGCTACACCTTC,CAWSGERNYGYTF
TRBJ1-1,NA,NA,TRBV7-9,TGTGCCAGCAGCTTAGGGGAGGCTGAAGCTTTCTTT,CASSLGEAEAFF
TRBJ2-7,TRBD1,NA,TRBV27,TGTGCCAGCGGTTGGGACAGCTCCTACGAGCAGTACTTC,CASGWDSSYEQYF
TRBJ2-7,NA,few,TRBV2,TGTGCCAGCAGTGAATGGACAGATACCTACGAGCAGTACTTC,CASSEWTDTYEQYF
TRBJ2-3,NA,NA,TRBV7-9,TGTGCCAGCAGATCCGGGGGGCCAAATGATACGCAGTATTTT,CASRSGGPNDTQYF
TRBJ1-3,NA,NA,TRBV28,TGTGCCAGCATTGGCATGGGGCGGGACACCATATATTTT,CASIGMGRDTIYF
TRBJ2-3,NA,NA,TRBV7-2,TGTGCCCCCGGGATCATTGGGACAGATACGCAGTATTTT,CAPGIIGTDTQYF
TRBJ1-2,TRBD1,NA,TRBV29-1,TGCAGCCGGGGGACAGGGGTAGGCTACACCTTC,CSRGTGVGYTF
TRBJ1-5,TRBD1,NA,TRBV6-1,TGTGCCAGCAGTTCCAACAGGGGCGGTCAGCCCCAGCATTTT,CASSSNRGGQPQHF
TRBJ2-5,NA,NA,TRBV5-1,TGCGCCAGCAGCTTGGGCCAGGGCCCAGAGACCCAGTACTTC,CASSLGQGPETQYF
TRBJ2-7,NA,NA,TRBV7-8,TGTGCCAGCAGCTTATATACGGACGTTTCCTACGAGCAGTACTTC,CASSLYTDVSYEQYF
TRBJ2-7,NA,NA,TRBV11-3,TGTGCCAGCAGCTTAGGGACGGTCAACTACGAGCAGTACTTC,CASSLGTVNYEQYF
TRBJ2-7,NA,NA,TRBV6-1,TGTGCCAGCAGTCAAATCCCCGCCTACGAGCAGTACTTC,CASSQIPAYEQYF
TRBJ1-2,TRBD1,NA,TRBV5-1,TGCGCCAGCAGCTTTGTGGAGGGGGCGAGTGTCTACACCTTC,CASSFVEGASVYTF
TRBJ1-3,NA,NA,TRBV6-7,TGTGCCAGCTGCCCAGGAAACACCATATATTTT,CASCPGNTIYF
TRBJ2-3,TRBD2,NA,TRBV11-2,TGTGCCAGCAGCTCTATACTAGCGCCCTCTAGCACAGATACGCAGTATTTT,CASSSILAPSSTDTQYF
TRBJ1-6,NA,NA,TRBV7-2,TGTGCCAGCAGCCCCCGGACTAATTCACCCCTCCACTTT,CASSPRTNSPLHF
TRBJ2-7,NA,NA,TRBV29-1,TGCAGCGTTGAAAGCGGTACCCCTCGGGAGCAGTACTTC,CSVESGTPREQYF
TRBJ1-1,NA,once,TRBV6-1,TGTGCCAGCAGGCCAGGGTTATCGAGCACTGAAGCTTTCTTT,CASRPGLSSTEAFF
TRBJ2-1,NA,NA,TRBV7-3,TGTGCCAGCAGCTTAGGGCTAGCGATGTACAATGAGCAGTTCTTC,CASSLGLAMYNEQFF
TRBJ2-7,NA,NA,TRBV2,TGTGCCAGCAGCGACATAACCTACGAGCAGTACTTC,CASSDITYEQYF
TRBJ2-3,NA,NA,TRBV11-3,TGTGCCAGCAGCTCACGACTTACCACAGATACGCAGTATTTT,CASSSRLTTDTQYF
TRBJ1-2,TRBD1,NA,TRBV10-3,TGTGCCATCAGAGACAGGGACCTAAACTATGGCTACACCTTC,CAIRDRDLNYGYTF
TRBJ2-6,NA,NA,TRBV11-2,TGTGCCAGCAGCCCGCACAGGGCTGGGGCCAACGTCCTGACTTTC,CASSPHRAGANVLTF
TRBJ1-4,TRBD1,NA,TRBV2,TGTGCCAGCAGTAAGCAGGGGGACGTATCTAATGAAAAACTGTTTTTT,CASSKQGDVSNEKLFF
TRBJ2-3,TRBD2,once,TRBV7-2,TGTGCCAGCAGCCCCTGGGCGGGAGGACGCACAGATACGCAGTATTTT,CASSPWAGGRTDTQYF
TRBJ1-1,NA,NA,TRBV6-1,TGTGCCAGCAGCGGGTTGACTGAAGCTTTCTTT,CASSGLTEAFF
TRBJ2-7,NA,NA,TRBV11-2,TGTGCCAGCAGCTCTGTAACTAGAGAGAAATACTACGAGCAGTACTTC,CASSSVTREKYYEQYF
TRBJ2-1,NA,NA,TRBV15,TGTGCCACCAGCAGAGATCCGACGGGAGCACATGAGCAGTTCTTC,CATSRDPTGAHEQFF
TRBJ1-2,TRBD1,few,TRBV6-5,TGTGCCAGCAGAAGACAGGGCGGCTACACCTTC,CASRRQGGYTF
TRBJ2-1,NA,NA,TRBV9,TGTGCCAGCAGCGGTAGCAACCCCTCCTACAATGAGCAGTTCTTC,CASSGSNPSYNEQFF
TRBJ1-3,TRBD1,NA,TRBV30,TGTGCCTGGAGTGACCGGGACAGGGGCTTCTCTGGAAACACCATATATTTT,CAWSDRDRGFSGNTIYF
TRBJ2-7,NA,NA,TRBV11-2,TGTGCCAGCAGCTTTATAAATTACGAGCAGTACTTC,CASSFINYEQYF
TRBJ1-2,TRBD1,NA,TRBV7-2,TGTGCCAGCAGCCCGGGACAGGGTCGTCACTATGGCTACACCTTC,CASSPGQGRHYGYTF
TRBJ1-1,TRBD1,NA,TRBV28,TGTGCCAGCAACCCAACAGGGGGCGGGACTGAAGCTTTCTTT,CASNPTGGGTEAFF
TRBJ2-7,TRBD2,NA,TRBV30,TGTGCCTGGAGTGTTAGCGGGAGGGGGGAGCAGTACTTC,CAWSVSGRGEQYF
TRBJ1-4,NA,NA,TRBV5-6,TGTGCCAGCAGCTTATTGACAGGCGGAATTTTGGATGAAAAACTGTTTTTT,CASSLLTGGILDEKLFF
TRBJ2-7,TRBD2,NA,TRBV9,TGTGCCAGCAGCCCACGAATCGGAGCGGGAGGGTACGAGCAGTACTTC,CASSPRIGAGGYEQYF
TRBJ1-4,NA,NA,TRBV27,TGTGCCAGCAGTGGGACCGCAACTAATGAAAAACTGTTTTTT,CASSGTATNEKLFF
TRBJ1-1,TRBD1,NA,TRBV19,TGTGCCAGTAGTATCCCCGGGACAGGGGGCATGGCTGAAGCTTTCTTT,CASSIPGTGGMAEAFF
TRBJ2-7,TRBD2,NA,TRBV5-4,TGTGCCAGCAGCACGATAAGCGGGAGTACCGAGCAGTACTTC,CASSTISGSTEQYF